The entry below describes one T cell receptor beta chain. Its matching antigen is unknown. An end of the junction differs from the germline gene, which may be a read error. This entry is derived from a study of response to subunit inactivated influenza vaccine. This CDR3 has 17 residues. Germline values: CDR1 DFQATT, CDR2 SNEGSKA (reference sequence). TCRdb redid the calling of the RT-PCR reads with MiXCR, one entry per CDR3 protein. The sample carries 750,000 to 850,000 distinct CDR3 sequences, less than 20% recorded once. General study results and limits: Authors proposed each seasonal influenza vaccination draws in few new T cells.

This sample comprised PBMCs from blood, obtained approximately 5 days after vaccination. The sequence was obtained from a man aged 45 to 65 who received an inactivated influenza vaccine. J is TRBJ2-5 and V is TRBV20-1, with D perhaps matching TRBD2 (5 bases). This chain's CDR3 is CSARGLPRARAGQTQYF. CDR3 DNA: TGCAGCGCTAGAGGACTTCCTCGGGCGAGGGCTGGGCAGACCCAGTACTTC.